This T cell receptor (beta chain) comes out of a study of cytomegalovirus exposure and HLA in healthy donors (dated by TCRdb to about 2017). For context, the study as a whole: In an earlier analysis of 587 of the donors, approximately 260 Gb of sequence data and 120 million or so unique TCR beta sequences from about 180 million T cells were reported. An early release that covered roughly 600 HLA-typed donors contained about 300 gigabases of sequencing data and 65 million to 100 million unique TCR sequences. Of the roughly 400 genotyped donors, 65% to 90% were placed in the genetic ancestry cluster associated with self-reported Caucasian donors. The study was designed to test whether signatures of past pathogen exposure could be identified by cataloging public T cell receptors. The study profiled the T cell repertoires of approximately 700 subjects by immunosequencing and related them to cytomegalovirus serostatus. In addition to the first cohort of 666 subjects, a separate validation cohort of 130 or so different subjects was used. The study combined high-throughput TCR immunosequencing, statistical association of individual TCRs with disease status, and machine learning to predict cytomegalovirus infection status. To study patterns of TCR occurrence, a later analysis re-analyzed previously published TCR beta repertoires from hundreds of donors and added high-resolution HLA genotyping. Rather than drawing on any new phenotypic data, the later analysis identified candidate immune exposures from TCR beta sequences and the way those sequences occurred across donors. An earlier analysis of about 620 of the donors applied high-throughput TCR beta sequencing to assess whether each TCR beta V gene segment acted as functional or pseudogenic. Donor age, sex, ethnicity and CMV serostatus were compiled alongside the repertoire data. A later genetic analysis took genome-wide SNP genotypes for about 55% of the roughly 700 donors and used that subset as a discovery cohort. Every repertoire in the discovery cohort had been generated on one and the same sequencing platform. HLA typing included class I and class II loci at four-digit resolution. The number of donors typed differed by locus, with roughly 620-630 for A, B, C, DRB1 and DQB1, approximately 500 for DQA1, 600 to 610 for DPA1, and 400 to 490 for DPB1. Because of strong linkage in the cohort, roughly five DR-DQ haplotypes were treated as single units for association and clustering. Among 300 to 500 genotyped donors of the cohort, an average of around 250,000 unique TCR beta nucleotide sequences was sequenced per donor, of which about 19% were non-productive. Study-wide findings and limitations: The 87-base-pair reads could not distinguish some IMGT-functional V segments, including TRBV6-2 and TRBV6-3, so those segments were excluded. HLA typing was unavailable for some donors at each locus, so association tests used only the typed subset. According to a later analysis, parvovirus B19, influenza, CMV and Epstein-Barr virus appeared linked to several top co-occurrence clusters. At a false discovery rate of 0.05, a later analysis linked 16,951 TCR beta sequences to specific HLA alleles. The authors suggested that the approach could potentially be extended to other disease states and immunological phenotypes. When HLA alleles, especially DR and DQ, strongly co-occurred, TCR associations were difficult to assign to individual alleles. In a later analysis, TCR association rates were found to vary across HLA loci, with the most associated TCRs seen for DRB1 alleles and the fewest for HLA-C alleles. Linkage disequilibrium might explain the correlated functional status among segregating V segments, but an unknown experimental factor could not be excluded. The study listed 164 TCR beta chains as associated with cytomegalovirus. The presence/absence analyses assumed that sequencing depth was roughly uniform across donors, and that assumption may not be true. In both the original and validation cohorts, the classifier was reported to diagnose cytomegalovirus status with high specificity and sensitivity. A few of the identified cytomegalovirus-associated TCR beta chains were confirmed in vitro to be specific for cytomegalovirus antigens. In a later genetic analysis, a missense DCLRE1C variant was associated with V-gene and J-gene trimming of TCR beta chains, and the association was replicated in an independent cohort. In this cohort, only TCR beta chains were sequenced, and detectable features were limited by the absence of alpha or paired-chain data. A cluster of highly shared sequence variants was judged likely to be a technical artifact of the sequencing pipeline. Broadly in line with IMGT annotations, most TCR beta V segments showed up in productive rearrangements about 90% or about 30% of the time in an earlier analysis of several hundred of the donors. Across donors, most TCR sequences were observed very rarely, whereas some public TCRs were present in many individuals. In a later analysis, HLA-associated TCR beta chains were found to be more clonally expanded and to have lower generation probabilities than equally common non-associated chains. Some 15 rarely observed V segments, including chromosome 9 orphons, were excluded from the earlier analysis of a few hundred of the donors because counts were too low. Most CMV-associated TCR beta chains appeared to be HLA-restricted in a later analysis, and the HLA associations seemed to be driven largely by CMV exposure. A further reported finding was that TCR beta sequences accurately predicted the HLA-A and HLA-B alleles for most subjects in the first cohort. Immune exposure information for the cohort was limited to CMV serostatus. According to a later genetic analysis, donors in an Asian-associated ancestry cluster had fewer N-insertions in productive TCRs than the roughly 670-donor mean.

The cohort comprised some 680 healthy bone marrow donors. All cohort members were sampled while nominally healthy, although unrecorded immune exposures were likely present. The donor was CMV seronegative and was included in the group of 352 seronegative cohort members. A peripheral blood sample was provided by each donor, and peripheral blood mononuclear cells were used for TCR beta sequencing. The Qiagen DNeasy Blood Extraction Kit was used to extract genomic DNA from the blood cell samples. V is trimmed back by 5 bases and J by 10 bases, and the junction contains 10 bases that no gene match accounts for. From the cysteine through the phenylalanine, the CDR3 covers 14 amino acids. Only the CDR3 DNA stays, 42 bases, in frame from base 1. CDR1 and CDR2 (SEHNR, FQNEAQ) derive from the germline V gene (reference sequence). A single count supports this clone. There is no known antigen for this receptor. Within one base of it there is no much larger clone, and no base qualities were kept.

Libraries were built with the immunoSEQ multiplex PCR assay. A mixture of 60 forward primers for TCR Vbeta segments and 13 reverse primers for TCR Jbeta segments was used in the multiplex PCR. The CDR3 region of rearranged TCR beta genes was amplified from genomic DNA with a multiplex PCR assay. The amplified TCR beta libraries were sequenced on the Illumina HiSeq System as 87-base-pair reads. As for the authors' bioinformatics: In a later analysis, tens of millions of unique TCR beta chains were counted across the 690 or so repertoires, and roughly 11 million of these chains were shared by at least two donors. Raw reads were error-corrected and collapsed into unique sequences with a nearest-neighbor algorithm that merged closely related sequences to remove PCR and sequencing errors. To assign V, D and J gene segments, CDR3 sequences were aligned to IMGT reference sequences. Each retained sequence needed at least a six-nucleotide match to both a V gene segment and a J gene segment. A rearrangement counted as productive if the CDR3 had no stop codons and remained in frame with V and J, and every other rearrangement counted as non-productive. CDR3 was defined by IMGT convention, running from the second conserved V-encoded cysteine to the conserved J-encoded phenylalanine. The earlier analysis of about 590 of the donors excluded sequences that lacked an unambiguous match to a single V gene segment. In an earlier analysis of approximately 590 of the donors, a V segment was called functional when productive rearrangements were above 56.7%, and segregating when the standard deviation between donors exceeded 5%. To diagnose cytomegalovirus status from the catalog of TCR beta chain sequences, a statistical classification framework was built. In a later analysis, TCR nucleotide sequences were compared against IMGT/GENE-DB human TR gene sequences so that V and J genes could be assigned. In a later analysis, CDR3 sequences and most-parsimonious VDJ recombination scenarios were assigned using the TCRdist pipeline. In a later analysis, every TCR beta chain was defined by the combination of its CDR3 amino acid sequence and its V-gene family, and reads without a unique V-gene family were dropped. To address suspected cross-contamination and a sequencing artifact, a later analysis removed 592 highly shared, low-generation-probability nucleotide sequences. In a later analysis, a clonal expansion index for each public chain was calculated from normalized within-repertoire ranks of inferred template counts. In a later analysis, generation probabilities were computed using a VDJ recombination model fitted to out-of-frame rearrangements, and the results were checked against IGoR. In a later analysis, TCR-TCR, TCR-HLA and TCR-CMV co-occurrence was scored with hypergeometric tests, and a repertoire-size bias correction was applied to TCR pairs. In a later analysis, false discovery rates were estimated by permuting HLA or CMV assignments 20 times. In a later analysis, co-occurring TCRs were grouped using DBSCAN, and TCRdist sequence similarity was added for clustering within HLA-allele-positive subsets. Co-occurrence clustering excluded repertoires with fewer than 30,000 or more than 120,000 public chains, plus five with anomalous nucleotide sharing. TCRdb limited this immuneACCESS table to in-frame rearrangements with V and J called. A share of clones is missing; checked studies link under half to unresolved V genes, and the rest is unexplained. The DNA gave D and trimming, while V, J and clone size come from that table. The sample records about 140,000 clones, around 79% of which are singletons. The ten biggest clones cover about 3% of the sample.

The sequenced sample consisted of PBMCs. This receptor chain uses TRBV7-9 and TRBJ1-4; 7 bases in the junction line up with TRBD1. The clonotype comes from a female donor in good health and CMV-seronegative. The nucleotide sequence is TGTGCCAGCAGCCCTCAGGGGGACACCCCAAAACTGTTTTTT. It translates to CASSPQGDTPKLFF.